Below, 18 T cell receptor beta chains from the same sample are listed, as sequenced in a study of blood T cell repertoires in COVID-19. Method: immunoSEQ multiplex PCR; TCRdb's copy keeps in-frame clones and lacks some. The table shows some 200,000 clones, with approximately 85% occurring only once. The sequencing input was peripheral blood. These receptors were taken from a man aged 50 or older who had recovered from COVID-19.

The V gene is TRBV30, the J gene TRBJ2-3, with 7 bases fitting TRBD2. The CDR3 loop spans 15 amino acids. Germline V gene lookup returns CDR1 GTSNPN and CDR2 SVGIG (reference sequence). Trimming at V came to 0 bases and at J to 1 base, leaving 4 bases not matched to a gene. Here the CDR3 DNA reads TGTGCCTGGAGTGTACTGGCGGGAGGCACAGATACGCAGTATTTT. Translated, it gives CAWSVLAGGTDTQYF.

V gene TRBV5-6 combines with J gene TRBJ2-4, with D maybe TRBD1 (5 bases). CDR3 length: 15 residues. Trimming removed 0 bases from V and 3 bases from J, with 10 bases in between. Germline V gives CDR1 SGHDT, CDR2 YYEEEE. CDR3 in DNA: TGTGCCAGCAGCTTGGAGGGGCTCGGCAAAAACATTCAGTACTTC. Protein product: CASSLEGLGKNIQYF.

The chain carries TRBV9 and TRBJ2-2, with 8 bases lining up with TRBD2. The CDR3 is 19 amino acids. V lost 3 bases and J lost 0; bases outside the gene matches: 13. Looked up from germline, CDR1 is SGDLS and CDR2 is YYNGEE. CDR3 sequence (DNA): TGTGCCAGCAGCGCTTATAGCGGGAATCTTCTCGCGAACACCGGGGAGCTGTTTTTT. Its protein is CASSAYSGNLLANTGELFF. The full variable domain, its missing parts supplied by reference TRBV9 and TRBJ2-2, is DSGVTQTPKHLITATGQRVTLRCSPRSGDLSVYWYQQSLDQGLQFLIQYYNGEERAKGNILERFSAQQFPDLHSELNLSSLELGDSALYFCASSAYSGNLLANTGELFFGEGSRLTVL.

V gene TRBV5-1 combines with J gene TRBJ2-2, with D possibly matching TRBD1 (6 bases). This CDR3 has 16 amino acids. Trimming stripped 4 bases from V and 5 bases from J, with 18 bases between. Per the germline V gene, CDR1 is SGHRS and CDR2 is YFSETQ. CDR3 in DNA: TGCGCCAGCAGCCCAGGGGACACTCCGTGGACCGGGGAGCTGTTTTTT. Its translation: CASSPGDTPWTGELFF.

The CDR3 DNA reads TGTGCCAGCAAACCAGGGTCGGGGGCAGATACGCAGTATTTT. Translating it yields CASKPGSGADTQYF. This rearrangement joins TRBV6-4 to TRBJ2-3, with D possibly being TRBD2 (6 bases). V shed 7 bases and J shed 4 bases, with 15 bases lying between them. The V gene's germline CDR1 is MRHNA and CDR2 SNTAGT. The CDR3 runs 14 residues.

V and J are TRBV9 and TRBJ1-3; 9 bases are a match to TRBD1. CDR1 is SGDLS, CDR2 YYNGEE, per germline. CDR3 length: 14 amino acids. V was clipped by 4 bases and J by 4 bases; unmatched bases: 3. CDR3 amino acids: CASSTGQGGNTIYF. For the CDR3, the DNA is TGTGCCAGCAGCACAGGACAGGGGGGAAACACCATATATTTT.

The chain links TRBV4-1 to TRBJ2-1; D possibly corresponds to TRBD1 (6 bases). This CDR3 comprises 16 residues. Trimming removed 4 bases from V and 4 bases from J, with 17 bases in between. Germline V gives CDR1 MGHRA, CDR2 YSYEKL. CDR3 sequence (DNA): TGCGCCAGCAGCCCTAGTAGTGGGGGCCCGTACAATGAGCAGTTCTTC. This translates into CASSPSSGGPYNEQFF.

The V gene is TRBV30, the J gene TRBJ1-6; 9 bases line up with TRBD1. The CDR3 is made up of 14 amino acids. CDR1 GTSNPN and CDR2 SVGIG come from the germline V gene (reference sequence). Germline trimming cut 3 bases from V and 7 bases from J; bases unmatched to any gene: 4. The CDR3, as DNA: TGTGCCTGGAGGGGGGACAGGGTGAATTCACCCCTCCACTTT. This translates into CAWRGDRVNSPLHF.

This clone appeared a few times. In DNA form, the CDR3 reads TGTGCCACCCACCTTGAGGGACAGGGGTGGAACGAGCAGTACTTC. This translates into CATHLEGQGWNEQYF. The chain carries TRBV28 and TRBJ2-7; 10 bases align to TRBD1. The CDR3 is 15 residues long. The trim removed 10 bases at V and 5 bases at J, leaving 14 bases unmatched. CDR1 MDHEN and CDR2 SYDVKM come from the germline V gene.

The chain carries TRBV29-1 and TRBJ2-1, with TRBD2 matching over 13 bases. CDR3 length: 14 amino acids. The trim removed 7 bases at V and 9 bases at J, leaving 9 bases unmatched. The germline CDR1 and CDR2 sequences are SQVTM and ANQGSEA. The CDR3 sequence: CSAEGGLAGVEQFF. In nucleotides, the CDR3 is TGCAGCGCCGAGGGTGGACTAGCGGGAGTTGAGCAGTTCTTC.

The genes are TRBV10-3 and TRBJ2-3; 11 positions agree with TRBD2. Germline assignment: CDR1 ENHRY and CDR2 SYGVKD. The CDR3 is 16 amino acids. The ends lost 3 bases at V and 5 bases at J; junction bases unmatched: 7. The CDR3 DNA reads as TGTGCCATCAGTGATTTAGCGGGAGGGCCGGAAGATACGCAGTATTTT. Its protein product is CAISDLAGGPEDTQYF.

The chain couples TRBV19 to TRBJ2-1, with D tentatively TRBD2 (5 bases). CDR1 LNHDA and CDR2 SQIVND come from the germline V gene (reference sequence). Trimming removed 9 bases from V and 2 bases from J, with 17 bases in between. The CDR3 has 15 amino acids. The DNA of the CDR3 is TGTGCCAGAGGACTCTTCCCCAGAACCTACAATGAGCAGTTCTTC. Its protein product is CARGLFPRTYNEQFF.

This chain joins TRBV5-1 and TRBJ1-1; D ambiguous. The CDR3 totals 14 residues. Trimming took off 1 base at V and 0 bases at J, with 7 bases between the two ends. The germline V gene encodes CDR1 SGHRS and CDR2 YFSETQ. The CDR3 loop is CASSLLALNTEAFF. CDR3 DNA sequence: TGCGCCAGCAGCTTGCTGGCATTGAACACTGAAGCTTTCTTT. Together with reference TRBV5-1 and TRBJ1-1, the CDR3 gives the full variable domain: KAGVTQTPRYLIKTRGQQVTLSCSPISGHRSVSWYQQTPGQGLQFLFEYFSETQRNKGNFPGRFSGRQFSNSRSEMNVSTLELGDSALYLCASSLLALNTEAFFGQGTRLTVV.

The chain employs TRBV18 and TRBJ2-2; no firm D call. This CDR3 comprises 16 residues. CDR1 KGHSH and CDR2 LQKENI come from the germline V gene. The V end was cut by 2 bases, the J end by 6 bases, with 16 bases between. In DNA, the CDR3 is TGTGCCAGCTCACCATTCGCCGAGCCTTTGGCCGGGGAGCTGTTTTTT. It encodes CASSPFAEPLAGELFF.

This chain links TRBV28 with TRBJ1-2; D unresolved. The ends were cut back, 1 base at V and 6 bases at J, with 15 bases in the middle. Germline V gene sequence: CDR1 MDHEN, CDR2 SYDVKM. This CDR3 spans 15 amino acids. Written as DNA, the CDR3 is TGTGCCAGCAGTTTATTGTTTCTCAGTGATGATGGCTACACCTTC. Translating it yields CASSLLFLSDDGYTF.

The chain uses TRBV11-3 and TRBJ2-1; the match to TRBD2 covers 9 bases. The CDR3 runs to 16 residues. Germline CDR1 and CDR2: SGHNT and YENEEA. Trimming cost V 2 bases and J 3 bases; bases outside gene matches: 5. The CDR3 nucleotides are TGTGCCAGCAGCTTATCCGAGACTAGCGGCTACAATGAGCAGTTCTTC. This gives the protein CASSLSETSGYNEQFF.

The rearrangement joins TRBV29-1 to TRBJ1-1, with D perhaps matching TRBD1 (6 bases). The CDR3 runs to 11 residues. Germline lookup yields CDR1 SQVTM and CDR2 ANQGSEA. Trimming shortened V by 4 bases and J by 5 bases, and 8 bases separated the two germline ends. The CDR3 DNA reads TGCAGCGTTGTCACAGGGACTGAAGCTTTCTTT. Translation: CSVVTGTEAFF.

This chain connects TRBV6-5 to TRBJ2-1; TRBD2 agrees at 10 bases. The V and J ends lost 6 bases and 4 bases, in that order; junction bases with no gene match: 3. CDR3 length: 14 amino acids. Germline CDR1 MNHEY, CDR2 SVGAGI. Here the CDR3 DNA reads TGTGCCAGCAGAGCGGGAGGGAATTACAATGAGCAGTTCTTC. Residues: CASRAGGNYNEQFF.